This T cell receptor (beta chain) comes out of a study of T-cell reconstitution after alpha-beta-depleted transplantation in children. Study results and limitations: After one year, T-cell counts and TCRbeta diversity mostly came from new T cells. High day-60 TCRbeta diversity in some patients came from surviving recipient T cells and thymic progenitors.

This clonotype came up a few times. Antigen specificity is unknown. This sample's TCRbeta library carried unique molecular identifier barcodes. TCRdb reanalysed the PCR reads using MiXCR and keeps one entry per CDR3 protein. The sample includes hundreds of thousands of distinct CDR3 sequences, about 24% seen only once; the top ten take about 5%. There are 14 residues in the CDR3. CDR1 is SEHNR and CDR2 is FQNEAQ in the germline V gene (reference sequence). V dropped 0 bases and J dropped 5 bases, with 10 bases sitting between them. The input for sequencing was PBMCs, mostly from graft donor cells, taken 360 days after TCRalphabeta/CD19-depleted stem cell transplant. This receptor was obtained from a female patient aged 2-9 years who had a stem cell transplant for congenital amegakaryocytic thrombocytopenia, so the T cells may come from the graft donor. The chain joins TRBV7-9 to TRBJ1-2, with D tentatively TRBD1 (5 bases). CDR3 DNA sequence: TGTGCCAGCAGCTTAGCCGGGACTCATTATGGCTACACCTTC. Residues: CASSLAGTHYGYTF.